The present T cell receptor (beta chain) was sequenced within a study of blood T cell repertoires in COVID-19. Study-level background: Both acute and convalescent COVID-19 samples were obtained from the United States, Italy and Spain. Nucleic acid was either cDNA or gDNA, and it came from T cells, B-cell-depleted T cells, or PBMCs.

Original processing notes: Using reference gene primer amplification, nucleated cell counts were estimated. TCRdb's copy holds only in-frame clones and misses some; the assay was immunoSEQ multiplex PCR. V and J calls and clone size are copied from that table; D and trimming were computed from the DNA. The top ten clones hold 0.88% of a sample with about 110,000 clones, approximately 86% of them seen once. Trimming left V 3 bases short and J 2 bases short, with 6 bases between. The CDR3 is 13 amino acids. Germline-derived CDR1 and CDR2 are SGDLS and YYNGEE. The sequencing input was peripheral blood. The J gene is TRBJ1-3, the V gene TRBV9; possibly TRBD1 for D (5 bases). The TCR originated in a woman in her forties or fifties with active or convalescent COVID-19. The CDR3 DNA reads TGTGCCAGCAGCGCGGACACTGGAAACACCATATATTTT. Amino acids: CASSADTGNTIYF.